The source of this T cell receptor (beta chain) is a study of blood T cell repertoires in COVID-19. Whole-study context: Specimens from acute and convalescent COVID-19 originated in the United States, Italy and Spain.

Looked up from germline, CDR1 is SQVTM and CDR2 is ANQGSEA. V was clipped by 4 bases and J by 7 bases; unmatched bases: 12. The CDR3 covers 16 residues. Original analysis: Using reference gene primer amplification, nucleated cell counts were estimated. Clones were sequenced by immunoSEQ multiplex PCR, and TCRdb holds only the in-frame ones, with some missing. D and trimming were read from the DNA, whereas the V and J calls and clone size are those reported in that table. The data hold 150,000 or so clones, with more than 80% observed a single time. The Seattle patients joined while their infection was active and were tracked longitudinally afterward.

This chain connects TRBV29-1 to TRBJ2-2; 10 bases agree with TRBD1. Material for sequencing was peripheral blood. The clonotype originates from a man younger than 35 with COVID-19, enrolled during active disease. This CDR3 is CSVGAGQGRKDGELFF. The CDR3 DNA is TGCAGCGTTGGGGCGGGACAGGGGAGGAAGGACGGGGAGCTGTTTTTT.